Listed here is a single T cell receptor beta chain. This entry is derived from a study of shared clonotypes between healthy human individuals. V lost 4 bases and J lost 7; bases outside the gene matches: 8. CDR1 is SGHRS and CDR2 is YFSETQ in the germline V gene. CDR3 length: 15 residues. Sequenced by immunoSEQ multiplex PCR; TCRdb stores in-frame clones only, minus some. The data show over 2 million clones, with 85% to 95% seen just once and 0.1% to 0.15% held by the top ten. The sequence derives from a man between 18 and 35 years old in good health. The rearrangement links TRBV5-1 to TRBJ1-6; the match to TRBD1 covers 7 bases. The specimen sequenced was naive CD4+ T cells sorted from blood. The subset: CD45RA+ positively selected. The CDR3 loop reads CASSVGQVGNSPLHF. The CDR3 region has the DNA TGCGCCAGCAGCGTTGGACAGGTGGGGAATTCACCCCTCCACTTT.